This T cell receptor (beta chain) was documented in a study of T cells in Graves' hyperthyroidism and ophthalmopathy (dated by TCRdb to about 2019). With regard to the full study: Peripheral blood was collected at initial diagnosis, before any treatment. In roughly six Graves' hyperthyroidism patients, the study also compared T-cell repertoires from thyroid tissue with T-cell repertoires from blood. After sampling, hyperthyroidism patients received methimazole starting at 30 mg daily, and ophthalmopathy patients received high-dose intravenous methylprednisolone. The paper describes TCR Vbeta CDR3 sequencing of more than 120 peripheral blood samples, made up of fewer than 50 ophthalmopathy patients, around 78 hyperthyroidism patients and around 17 progressor patients. Prospective prediction of ophthalmopathy was tested in an independent validation cohort consisting of 18 to 20 hyperthyroidism patients and approximately 16 patients who later progressed to ophthalmopathy. A discovery cohort of about a hundred patients, roughly 43 with Graves' ophthalmopathy and roughly 59 with stable Graves' hyperthyroidism, was used to find distinguishing TCR V-J signatures. For training and testing, the 100 or so patients in the discovery cohort were randomly divided in a 7:3 ratio.

At least ten counts were recorded for this clonotype. The specificity of this receptor is unknown. Per-base qualities were not stored, and no clone one base away is much larger. The TCR beta CDR3 regions were amplified from the RNA transcripts. For the first round of RT-PCR on the TCR CDR3, the HTBI primer set was used together with the Qiagen OneStep RT-PCR kit. Libraries were constructed in a second round of multiplex PCR, after which size selection and purification were carried out. Paired-end sequencing of the libraries was performed with 100 bp reads on an Illumina HiSeq2000. Per the original workflow: SOAPnuke was used to process the raw data, with reads discarded if the reads contained adapters or uncalled bases, had a mean Phred below 15, or lacked an exact constant-primer or identifier match. COPE v1.2.5 was used to merge the high-quality paired reads, and each unique nucleotide sequence was defined as a clonotype. MiTCR v1.1 was used to align clonotypes to the IMGT TRBV, TRBD and TRBJ reference segments. Only V-J combinations with frequency above 0.0001, covering roughly 99% of repertoires, were analysed. The TCS score was defined as the ratio of F50 (clonal expansion) to E x V (chaos), calculated using BLOSUM62-based TCRdist between CDR3 peptides within each V-J. Welch's t-statistics and random forest reduced several hundred V-J features to some 14, which were used in a naive Bayes classifier (R e1071). The raw public reads went through TCRdb reprocessing: fastp at Q25, MiXCR clone calling, in-frame beta chains kept. Entries that share a CDR3 protein sequence are merged under the most common genes and DNA. TCRdb, rather than the study authors, made the V and J calls. Present in this sample are fewer than 450,000 distinct CDR3 sequences, over 12% of which were seen just once. In total, the top ten clones hold approximately 19% of the sample.

Ophthalmopathy patients had moderately to severely active disease, Clinical Activity Score of at least 3, NOSPECS grade of at least 4, and duration under 3 months. Exclusion was applied to patients with uncontrolled infections, other autoimmune diseases, pregnancy or lactation. Diagnoses were established on the basis of clinical symptoms, serum thyroxine and TRAb, thyroid ultrasound, and orbital computed tomography. Ficoll-Paque density gradient centrifugation was used to isolate PBMCs from 8 to 10 ml of fresh peripheral blood. Trizol reagent was used to extract total RNA, and RNA quality was then checked on an Agilent 2100 Bioanalyzer. Study-wide conclusions, independent of this receptor: Most expanded thyroid clonotypes (frequency above 0.001) were also detected in blood, suggesting blood repertoires may reflect thyroid immune responses. A 13 V-J signature model separated ophthalmopathy from stable hyperthyroidism, with 87.88% sensitivity and approximately 81% specificity in cross-validation and 80%/75% in testing. In validation, the model predicted progression to ophthalmopathy with over 65% sensitivity and approximately 72% specificity, a median of 6.5 months before onset. No statistical method was used to fix the sample size in advance, and group allocation was not hidden from the investigators.

The sequenced material came from blood. The sequence derives from a woman aged 55 to 70 with Graves' ophthalmopathy.

In nucleotides, the sequence is TGTGCCAGCAGTGGCCCCCTAGCGGGGACGGGCACCGGGGAGCTGTTTTTT. It translates as CASSGPLAGTGTGELFF. The rearrangement combines TRBV6-1 with TRBJ2-2; TRBD2 matches 9 bases in the middle. CDR1 MNHNS and CDR2 SASEGT are derived from the germline V gene. There are 17 amino acids in the CDR3, from cysteine to phenylalanine inclusive. Left in the record is the CDR3 DNA by itself, 51 bases read in frame from the first base. V is trimmed back by 4 bases and J by 4 bases, and the junction contains 10 bases that no gene match accounts for.